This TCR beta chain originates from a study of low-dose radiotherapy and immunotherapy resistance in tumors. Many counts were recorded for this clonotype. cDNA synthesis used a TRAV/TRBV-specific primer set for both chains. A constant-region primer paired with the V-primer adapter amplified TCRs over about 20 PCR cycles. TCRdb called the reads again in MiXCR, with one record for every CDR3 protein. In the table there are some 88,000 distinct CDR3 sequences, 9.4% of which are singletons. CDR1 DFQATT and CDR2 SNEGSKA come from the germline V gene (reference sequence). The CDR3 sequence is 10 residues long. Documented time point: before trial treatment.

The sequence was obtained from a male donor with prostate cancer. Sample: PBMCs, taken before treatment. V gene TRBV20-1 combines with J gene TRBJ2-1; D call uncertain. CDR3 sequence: CRGPDNEQFF. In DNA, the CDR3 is TGCAGAGGGCCGGACAATGAGCAGTTCTTC.